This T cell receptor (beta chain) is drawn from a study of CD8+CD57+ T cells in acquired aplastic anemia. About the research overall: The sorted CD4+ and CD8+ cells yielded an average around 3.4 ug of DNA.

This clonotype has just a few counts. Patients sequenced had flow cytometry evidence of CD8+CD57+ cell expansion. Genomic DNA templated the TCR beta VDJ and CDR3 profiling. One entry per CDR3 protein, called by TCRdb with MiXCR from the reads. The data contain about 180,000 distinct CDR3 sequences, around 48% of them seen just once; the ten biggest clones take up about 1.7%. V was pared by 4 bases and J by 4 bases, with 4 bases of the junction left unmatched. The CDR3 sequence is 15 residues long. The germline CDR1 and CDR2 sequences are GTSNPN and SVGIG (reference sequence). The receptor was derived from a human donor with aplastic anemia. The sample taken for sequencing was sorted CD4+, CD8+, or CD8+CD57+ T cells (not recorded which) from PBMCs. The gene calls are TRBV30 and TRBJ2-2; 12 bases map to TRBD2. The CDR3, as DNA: TGTGCCTGGACGGGACTAGCGGGCTTCACCGGGGAGCTGTTTTTT. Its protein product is CAWTGLAGFTGELFF. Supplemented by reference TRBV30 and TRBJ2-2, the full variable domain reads SQTIHQWPATLVQPVGSPLSLECTVEGTSNPNLYWYRQAAGRGLQLLFYSVGIGQISSEVPQNLSASRPQDRQFILSSKKLLLSDSGFYLCAWTGLAGFTGELFFGEGSRLTVL.